The clone carrying this TCR beta chain was detected many times. Its antigen is as yet unknown. This sample is part of a study of neurological immune-mediated disorders. TCRdb re-derived calls from the 5' RACE reads in MiXCR, one entry per CDR3 protein. The repertoire consists of around 78,000 distinct CDR3 sequences, with approximately 17% occurring once and the leading ten covering 15%. CDR3 length equals 18 residues. Trimming pared 5 bases from V and 2 bases from J, leaving 24 bases between. From germline, CDR1 is SGHRS and CDR2 YFSETQ. Study-level findings and limits: The greatest TCR clonal expansion appeared in HTLV-1-associated myelopathy and the smallest, falling below healthy controls, in multiple sclerosis.

V and J are TRBV5-1 and TRBJ2-3; no clear D gene. This sequence originates from a woman aged 40 to 55 in good health. The sequenced material came from PBMCs. For the CDR3, the DNA is TGCGCCAGCAGTAGGACCACCACTGCGAACTTTCTCACAGATACGCAGTATTTT. This encodes CASSRTTTANFLTDTQYF. Full variable domain (missing parts from reference TRBV5-1 and TRBJ2-3): KAGVTQTPRYLIKTRGQQVTLSCSPISGHRSVSWYQQTPGQGLQFLFEYFSETQRNKGNFPGRFSGRQFSNSRSEMNVSTLELGDSALYLCASSRTTTANFLTDTQYFGPGTRLTVL.